Reported below is one TCR beta chain. CDR1 and CDR2 from the germline V gene are MNHEY and SVGAGI. Germline trimming cut 5 bases from V and 4 bases from J; bases unmatched to any gene: 5. The CDR3 contains 14 residues. These data originate in a study of cytomegalovirus exposure and HLA in healthy donors. Using immunoSEQ multiplex PCR, the repertoire was profiled, and TCRdb retains in-frame clones only, with some absent. The table includes 150,000 to 200,000 clones, approximately 87% detected once. J is TRBJ2-5 and V is TRBV6-5, with 9 bases identical to TRBD1. The material sequenced was PBMCs. This clonotype was obtained from a woman aged 25 to 39 in good health and CMV-seronegative. The CDR3 loop reads CASSGQGFGETQYF. The CDR3 DNA is TGTGCCAGCAGTGGACAGGGGTTTGGAGAGACCCAGTACTTC.